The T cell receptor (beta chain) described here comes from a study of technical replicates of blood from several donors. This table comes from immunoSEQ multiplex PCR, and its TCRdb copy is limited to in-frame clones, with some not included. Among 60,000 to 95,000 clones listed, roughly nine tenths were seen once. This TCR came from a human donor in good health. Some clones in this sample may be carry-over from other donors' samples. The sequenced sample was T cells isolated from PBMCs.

The CDR3 DNA is TGTGCCAGCAGAACCGGGACTAGCCGCACCCAGGAACAAACCGGGGAGCTGTTTTTT. Its protein product is CASRTGTSRTQEQTGELFF. The rearrangement joins TRBV7-9 to TRBJ2-2; 9 nucleotides align to TRBD2. The CDR3 runs 19 residues. Germline V gene data show CDR1 as SEHNR and CDR2 as FQNEAQ (reference sequence). After removal of 6 bases from V and 5 bases from J, the junction contained 19 bases not matched to a gene.